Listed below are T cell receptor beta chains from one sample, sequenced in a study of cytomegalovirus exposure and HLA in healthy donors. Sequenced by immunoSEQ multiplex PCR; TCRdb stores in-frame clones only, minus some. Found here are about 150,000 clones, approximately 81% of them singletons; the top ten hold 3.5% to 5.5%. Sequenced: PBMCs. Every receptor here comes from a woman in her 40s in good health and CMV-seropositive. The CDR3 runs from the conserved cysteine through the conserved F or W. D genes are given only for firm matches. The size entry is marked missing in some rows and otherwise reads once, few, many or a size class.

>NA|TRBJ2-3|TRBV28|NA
TGTGCCAGCAGTCTTACAGATACGCAGTATTTT
CASSLTDTQYF
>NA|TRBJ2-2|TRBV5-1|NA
TGCGCCAGCAGAGGAGCTAGCGACACCGGGGAGCTGTTTTTT
CASRGASDTGELFF
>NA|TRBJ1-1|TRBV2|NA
TGTGCCAGCAGTGAAACGGGCACTGAAGCTTTCTTT
CASSETGTEAFF
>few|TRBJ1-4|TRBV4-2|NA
TGTGCCAGCAGCCAAGAGGGCCAAAATGAAAAACTGTTTTTT
CASSQEGQNEKLFF
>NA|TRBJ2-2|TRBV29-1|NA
TGCAGCGTTGGGTGGGGGGACACCGGGGAGCTGTTTTTT
CSVGWGDTGELFF
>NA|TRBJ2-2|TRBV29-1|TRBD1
TGCAGCGTGGAGTGGGACAGCTCGAGCACCGGGGAGCTGTTTTTT
CSVEWDSSSTGELFF
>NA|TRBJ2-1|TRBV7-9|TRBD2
TGTGCCAGCAGCATAAACCTACCCAGCGGGGTTTACAATGAGCAGTTCTTC
CASSINLPSGVYNEQFF
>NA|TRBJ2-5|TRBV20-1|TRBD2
TGCAGTGCCGGGAGGGAGACCCAGTACTTC
CSAGRETQYF
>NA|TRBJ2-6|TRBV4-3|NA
TGCGCCAGCAGCCAAGATTGGGTGGCAGCGACCGGGGCCAACGTCCTGACTTTC
CASSQDWVAATGANVLTF
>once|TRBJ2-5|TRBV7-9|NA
TGTGCCAGCAGCTTAAGCGCCCTTAGCAGGGGAGAGACCCAGTACTTC
CASSLSALSRGETQYF
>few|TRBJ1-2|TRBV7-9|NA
TGTGCCAGCAGCTTCGATCAGGGAGGCTATGGCTACACCTTC
CASSFDQGGYGYTF
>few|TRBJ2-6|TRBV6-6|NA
TGTGCCAGCAGTTACTCGCAGGGGGCCAACGTCCTGACTTTC
CASSYSQGANVLTF
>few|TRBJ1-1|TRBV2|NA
TGTGCCAGCAGTGAGGGCAGGGGCCCTGAAGCTTTCTTT
CASSEGRGPEAFF
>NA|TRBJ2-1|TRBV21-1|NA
TGTGCCAGCAGCATGGCACGGGTTACCTCCTACAATGAGCAGTTCTTC
CASSMARVTSYNEQFF
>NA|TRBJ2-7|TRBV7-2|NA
TGTGCCAGCAGCCAAGGACAGGGAGGGGCCTACGAGCAGTACTTC
CASSQGQGGAYEQYF
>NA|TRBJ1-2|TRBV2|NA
TGTGCCAGCAGCCGTGGACAGAAAGCTAACTATGGCTACACCTTC
CASSRGQKANYGYTF
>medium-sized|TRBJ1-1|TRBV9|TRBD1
TGTGCCAGCAGCCTGACAGGGGGAGGGGGGACTGAAGCTTTCTTT
CASSLTGGGGTEAFF
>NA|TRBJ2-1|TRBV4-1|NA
TGCGCCAGCAGCCAACTTTACAATGAGCAGTTCTTC
CASSQLYNEQFF
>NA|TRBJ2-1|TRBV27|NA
TGTGCCAGCAGTTCGACTAGGTGGAATGAGCAGTTCTTC
CASSSTRWNEQFF
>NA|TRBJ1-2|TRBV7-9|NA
TGTGCCAGCAGCGATATTCGTTCGGGGGAAGGCTACACCTTC
CASSDIRSGEGYTF
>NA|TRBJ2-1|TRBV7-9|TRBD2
TGTGCCAGCAGCTTAATCCGGGGAGGGCCCAGTGAGCAGTTCTTC
CASSLIRGGPSEQFF
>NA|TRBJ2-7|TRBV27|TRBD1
TGTGCCAGCAGTTTAGGACAGGGGAACAGAGAGCAGTACTTC
CASSLGQGNREQYF
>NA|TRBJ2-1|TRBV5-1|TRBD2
TGCGCCAGCAGCTTGCCGGGACTAGCGTACAATGAGCAGTTCTTC
CASSLPGLAYNEQFF
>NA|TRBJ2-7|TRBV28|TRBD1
TGTGCCAGCAGCCCTAAAGTGGGGACAGCCTTCTCCTACGAGCAGTACTTC
CASSPKVGTAFSYEQYF
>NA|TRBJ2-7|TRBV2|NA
TGTGCCAGCAGTGATTCGGGGGGCACCTCCTACGAGCAGTACTTC
CASSDSGGTSYEQYF
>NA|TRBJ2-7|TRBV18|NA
TGTGCCAGCTCACCAGAGCTCTCTACCTACGAGCAGTACTTC
CASSPELSTYEQYF
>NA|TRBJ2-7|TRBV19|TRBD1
TGTGCCAGTAGTCTCCAGGGGGCAAAGTACGAGCAGTACTTC
CASSLQGAKYEQYF
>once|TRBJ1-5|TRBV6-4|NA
TGTGCCAGCAGTGACTCGAGAGGGGGGGAGGGCAATCAGCCCCAGCATTTT
CASSDSRGGEGNQPQHF
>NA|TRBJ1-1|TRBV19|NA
TGTGCCAGTAGTGTTAGCCGGAGCAACACTGAAGCTTTCTTT
CASSVSRSNTEAFF
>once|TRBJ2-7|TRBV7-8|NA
TGTGCCAGCAGCTTAGAGACTCCCCATACCTCCGAGCAGTACTTC
CASSLETPHTSEQYF
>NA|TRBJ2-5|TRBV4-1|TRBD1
TGCGCCAGCAGCCAAGACGACAGGGGGGAGACCCAGTACTTC
CASSQDDRGETQYF